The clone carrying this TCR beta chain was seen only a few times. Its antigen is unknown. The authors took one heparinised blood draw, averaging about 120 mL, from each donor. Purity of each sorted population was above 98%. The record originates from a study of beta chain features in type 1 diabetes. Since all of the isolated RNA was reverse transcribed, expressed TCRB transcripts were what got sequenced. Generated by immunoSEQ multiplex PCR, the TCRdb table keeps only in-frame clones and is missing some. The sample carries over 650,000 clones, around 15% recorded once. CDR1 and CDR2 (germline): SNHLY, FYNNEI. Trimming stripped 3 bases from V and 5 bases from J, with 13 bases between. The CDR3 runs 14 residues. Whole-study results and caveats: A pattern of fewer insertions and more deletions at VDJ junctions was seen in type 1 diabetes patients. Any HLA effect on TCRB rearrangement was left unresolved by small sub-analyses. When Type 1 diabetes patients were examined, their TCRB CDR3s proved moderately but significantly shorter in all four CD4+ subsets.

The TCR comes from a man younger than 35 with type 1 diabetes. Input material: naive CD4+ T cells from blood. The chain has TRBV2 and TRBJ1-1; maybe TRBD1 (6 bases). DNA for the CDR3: TGTGCCAGCAGTGACCCCACAGGGTCAACTGAAGCTTTCTTT. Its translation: CASSDPTGSTEAFF.